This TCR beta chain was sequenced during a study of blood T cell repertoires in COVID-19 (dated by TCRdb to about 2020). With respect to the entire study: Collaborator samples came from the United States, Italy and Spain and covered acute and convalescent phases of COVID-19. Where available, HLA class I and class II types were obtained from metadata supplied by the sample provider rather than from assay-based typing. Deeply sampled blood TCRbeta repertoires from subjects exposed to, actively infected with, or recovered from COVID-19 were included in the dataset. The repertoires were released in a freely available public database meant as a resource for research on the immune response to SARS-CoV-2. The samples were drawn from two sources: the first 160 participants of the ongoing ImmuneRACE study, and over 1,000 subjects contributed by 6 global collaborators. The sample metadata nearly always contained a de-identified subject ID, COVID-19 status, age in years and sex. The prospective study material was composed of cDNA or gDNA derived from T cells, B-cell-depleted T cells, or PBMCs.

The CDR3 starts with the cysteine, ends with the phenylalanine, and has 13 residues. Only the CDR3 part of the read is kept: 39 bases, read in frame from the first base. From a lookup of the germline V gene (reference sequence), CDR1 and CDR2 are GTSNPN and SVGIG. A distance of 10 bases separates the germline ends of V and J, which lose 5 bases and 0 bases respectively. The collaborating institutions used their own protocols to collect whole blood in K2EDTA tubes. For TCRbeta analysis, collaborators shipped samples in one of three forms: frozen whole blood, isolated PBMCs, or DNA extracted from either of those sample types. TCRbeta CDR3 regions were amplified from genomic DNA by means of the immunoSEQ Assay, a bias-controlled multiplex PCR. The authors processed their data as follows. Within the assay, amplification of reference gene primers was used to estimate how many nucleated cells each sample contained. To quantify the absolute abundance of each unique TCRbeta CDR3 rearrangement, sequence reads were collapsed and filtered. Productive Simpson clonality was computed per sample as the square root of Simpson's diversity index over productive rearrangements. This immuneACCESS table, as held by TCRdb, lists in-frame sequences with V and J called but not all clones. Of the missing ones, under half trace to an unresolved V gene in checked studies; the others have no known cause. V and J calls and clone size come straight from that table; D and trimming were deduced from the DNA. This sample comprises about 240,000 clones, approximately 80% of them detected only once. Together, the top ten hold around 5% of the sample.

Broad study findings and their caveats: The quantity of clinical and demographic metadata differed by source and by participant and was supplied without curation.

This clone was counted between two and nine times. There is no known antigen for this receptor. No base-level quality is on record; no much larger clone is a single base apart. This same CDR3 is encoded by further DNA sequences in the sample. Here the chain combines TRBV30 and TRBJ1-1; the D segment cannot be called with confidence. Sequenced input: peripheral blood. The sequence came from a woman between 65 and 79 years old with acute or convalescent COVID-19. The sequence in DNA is TGTGCCTGGGGGAGAGCACTGAACACTGAAGCTTTCTTT. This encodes CAWGRALNTEAFF.